This TCR beta chain was identified during a study of T cells after yellow fever vaccination. Study-wide points: Weaker, the secondary response peaked sooner, at day 5 versus 15.

This clonotype was seen only a few times. Its target is not known. This CDR3 has 15 amino acids. Trimming removed 2 bases from V and 6 bases from J; junction bases left unmatched: 8. The V gene's germline CDR1 is MDHEN and CDR2 SYDVKM. Via MiXCR, TCRdb re-called the 5' RACE reads, giving one row per CDR3 protein. The sample yields 550,000 or so distinct CDR3 sequences, roughly 19% seen once. The source of this sequence is a young man who received the YFV17D yellow fever vaccine. The starting material was PBMCs, obtained 15 days after the yellow fever booster vaccination. The chain uses TRBV28 and TRBJ2-3; TRBD1 agrees at 7 bases. The CDR3 loop is CASSLMPGGSDTQYF. The CDR3 DNA reads as TGTGCCAGCAGTTTAATGCCAGGGGGTTCGGATACGCAGTATTTT.